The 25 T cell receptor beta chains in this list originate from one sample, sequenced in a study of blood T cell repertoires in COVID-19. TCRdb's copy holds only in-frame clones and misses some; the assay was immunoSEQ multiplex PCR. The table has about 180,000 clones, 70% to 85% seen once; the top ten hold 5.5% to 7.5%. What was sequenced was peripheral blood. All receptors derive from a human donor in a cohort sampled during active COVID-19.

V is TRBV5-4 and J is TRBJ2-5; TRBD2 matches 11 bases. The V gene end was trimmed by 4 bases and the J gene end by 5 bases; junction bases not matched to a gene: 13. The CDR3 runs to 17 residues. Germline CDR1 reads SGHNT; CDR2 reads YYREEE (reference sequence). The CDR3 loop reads CASSLSPGLAVLETQYF. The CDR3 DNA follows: TGTGCCAGCAGCCTATCTCCGGGACTAGCGGTGTTGGAGACCCAGTACTTC.

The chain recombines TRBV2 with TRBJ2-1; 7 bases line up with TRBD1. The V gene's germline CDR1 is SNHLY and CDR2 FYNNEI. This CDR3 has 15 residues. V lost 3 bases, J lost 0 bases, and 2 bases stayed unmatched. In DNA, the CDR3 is TGTGCCAGCAGTGACTCAGGGGGCTCCTACAATGAGCAGTTCTTC. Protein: CASSDSGGSYNEQFF.

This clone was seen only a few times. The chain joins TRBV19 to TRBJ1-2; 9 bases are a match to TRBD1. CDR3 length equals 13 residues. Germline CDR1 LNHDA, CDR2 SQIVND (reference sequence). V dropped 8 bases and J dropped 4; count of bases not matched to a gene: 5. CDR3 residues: CASEQGAGYGYTF. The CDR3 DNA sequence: TGTGCCAGTGAACAGGGGGCCGGCTATGGCTACACCTTC. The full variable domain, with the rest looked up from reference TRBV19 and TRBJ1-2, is DGGITQSPKYLFRKEGQNVTLSCEQNLNHDAMYWYRQDPGQGLRLIYYSQIVNDFQKGDIAEGYSVSREKKESFPLTVTSAQKNPTAFYLCASEQGAGYGYTFGSGTRLTVV.

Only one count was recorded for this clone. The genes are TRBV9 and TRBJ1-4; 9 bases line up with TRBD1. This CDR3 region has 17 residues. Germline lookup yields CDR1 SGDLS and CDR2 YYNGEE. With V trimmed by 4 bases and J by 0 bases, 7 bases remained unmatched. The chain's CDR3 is CASSRTGELATNEKLFF. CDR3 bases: TGTGCCAGCAGCCGGACAGGGGAATTAGCAACTAATGAAAAACTGTTTTTT.

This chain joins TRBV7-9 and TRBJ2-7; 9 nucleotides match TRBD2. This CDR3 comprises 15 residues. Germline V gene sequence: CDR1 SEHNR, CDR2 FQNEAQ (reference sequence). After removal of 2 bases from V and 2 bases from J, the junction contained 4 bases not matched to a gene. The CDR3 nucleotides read TGTGCCAGCAGCTTAAGCGGGGGGAGCACCTACGAGCAGTACTTC. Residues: CASSLSGGSTYEQYF.

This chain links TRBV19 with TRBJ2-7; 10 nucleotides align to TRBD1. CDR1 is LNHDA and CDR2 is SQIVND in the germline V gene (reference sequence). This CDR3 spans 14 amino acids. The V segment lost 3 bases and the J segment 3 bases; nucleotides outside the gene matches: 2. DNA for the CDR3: TGTGCCAGTAGTATGAGGGACAGGGGCTACGAGCAGTACTTC. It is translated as CASSMRDRGYEQYF.

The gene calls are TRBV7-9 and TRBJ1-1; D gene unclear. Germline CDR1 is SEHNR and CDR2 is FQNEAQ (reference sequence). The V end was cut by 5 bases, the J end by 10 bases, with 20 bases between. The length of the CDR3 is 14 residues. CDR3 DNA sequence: TGTGCCAGCAGCCGATTCCTTCGGGGTGGGTTAGCTTTCTTT. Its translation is CASSRFLRGGLAFF.

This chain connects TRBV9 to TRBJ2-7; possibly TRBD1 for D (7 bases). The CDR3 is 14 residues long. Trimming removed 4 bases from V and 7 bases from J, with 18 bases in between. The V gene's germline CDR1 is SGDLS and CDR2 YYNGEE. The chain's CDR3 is CASSPPGGGTEQYF. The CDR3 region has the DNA TGTGCCAGCAGCCCCCCAGGGGGAGGCACTGAGCAGTACTTC. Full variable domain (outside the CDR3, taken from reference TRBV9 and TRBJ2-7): DSGVTQTPKHLITATGQRVTLRCSPRSGDLSVYWYQQSLDQGLQFLIQYYNGEERAKGNILERFSAQQFPDLHSELNLSSLELGDSALYFCASSPPGGGTEQYFGPGTRLTVT.

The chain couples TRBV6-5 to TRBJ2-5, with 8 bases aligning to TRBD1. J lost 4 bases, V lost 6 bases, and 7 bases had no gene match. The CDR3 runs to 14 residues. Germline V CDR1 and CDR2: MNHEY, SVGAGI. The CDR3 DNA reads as TGTGCCAGCAGATGGACAGGGCGGGGAGAGACCCAGTACTTC. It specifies CASRWTGRGETQYF.

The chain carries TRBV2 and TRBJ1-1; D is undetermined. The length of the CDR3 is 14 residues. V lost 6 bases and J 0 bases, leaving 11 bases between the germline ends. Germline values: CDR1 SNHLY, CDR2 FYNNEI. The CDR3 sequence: CASSPFLMNTEAFF. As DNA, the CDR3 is TGTGCCAGCAGCCCCTTCTTAATGAACACTGAAGCTTTCTTT.

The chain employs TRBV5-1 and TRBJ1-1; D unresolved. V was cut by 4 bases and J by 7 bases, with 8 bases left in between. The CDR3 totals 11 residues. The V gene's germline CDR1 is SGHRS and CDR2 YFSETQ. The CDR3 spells CASSVDGEAFF. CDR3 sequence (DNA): TGCGCCAGCAGCGTGGACGGTGAAGCTTTCTTT.

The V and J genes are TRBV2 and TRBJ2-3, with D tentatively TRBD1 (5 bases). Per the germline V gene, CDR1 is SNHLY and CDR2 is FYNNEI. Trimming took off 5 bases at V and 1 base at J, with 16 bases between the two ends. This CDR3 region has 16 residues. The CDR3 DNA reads TGTGCCAGCAGTTCCTTGGACACGGCCGGCACAGATACGCAGTATTTT. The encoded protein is CASSSLDTAGTDTQYF. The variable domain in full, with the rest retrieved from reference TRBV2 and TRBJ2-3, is EPEVTQTPSHQVTQMGQEVILRCVPISNHLYFYWYRQILGQKVEFLVSFYNNEISEKSEIFDDQFSVERPDGSNFTLKIRSTKLEDSAMYFCASSSLDTAGTDTQYFGPGTRLTVL.

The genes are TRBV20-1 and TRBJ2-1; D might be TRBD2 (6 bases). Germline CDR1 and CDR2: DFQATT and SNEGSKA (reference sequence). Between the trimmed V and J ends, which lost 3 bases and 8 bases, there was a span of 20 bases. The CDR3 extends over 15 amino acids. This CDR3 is CSASIAGPLQYEQFF. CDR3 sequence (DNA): TGCAGTGCTAGTATCGCGGGGCCGCTACAATATGAGCAGTTCTTC.

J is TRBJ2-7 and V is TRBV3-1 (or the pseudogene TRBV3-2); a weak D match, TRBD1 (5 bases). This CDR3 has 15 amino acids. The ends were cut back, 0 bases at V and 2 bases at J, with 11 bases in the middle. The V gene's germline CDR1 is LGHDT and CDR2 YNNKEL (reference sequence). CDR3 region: CASSQEGAIPYEQYF. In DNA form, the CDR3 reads TGTGCCAGCAGCCAAGAAGGGGCCATACCCTACGAGCAGTACTTC.

The CDR3 spells CASSHGTSGLDEQFF. CDR3 in DNA: TGCGCCAGCAGCCATGGGACTAGTGGGTTGGATGAGCAGTTCTTC. The genes are TRBV5-1 and TRBJ2-1; TRBD2 matches at 8 bases. CDR3 size: 15 residues. Unmatched junction bases numbered 11, after V lost 4 bases and J lost 8 bases. The germline CDR1 and CDR2 sequences are SGHRS and YFSETQ. The variable domain in full, completed from reference TRBV5-1 and TRBJ2-1, reads KAGVTQTPRYLIKTRGQQVTLSCSPISGHRSVSWYQQTPGQGLQFLFEYFSETQRNKGNFPGRFSGRQFSNSRSEMNVSTLELGDSALYLCASSHGTSGLDEQFFGPGTRLTVL.

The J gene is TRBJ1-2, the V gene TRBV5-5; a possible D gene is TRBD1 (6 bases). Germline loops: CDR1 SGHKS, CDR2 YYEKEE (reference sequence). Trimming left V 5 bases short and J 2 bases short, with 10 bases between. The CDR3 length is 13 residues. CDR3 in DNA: TGTGCCAGCAGATTAACAGGGAACTATGGCTACACCTTC. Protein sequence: CASRLTGNYGYTF.

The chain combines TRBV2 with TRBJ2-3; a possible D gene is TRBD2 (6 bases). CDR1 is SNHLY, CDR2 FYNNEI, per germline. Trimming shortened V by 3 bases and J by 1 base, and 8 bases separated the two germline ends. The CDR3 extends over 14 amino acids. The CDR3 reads CASSDVAGTDTQYF. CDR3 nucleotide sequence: TGTGCCAGCAGTGATGTAGCGGGCACAGATACGCAGTATTTT.

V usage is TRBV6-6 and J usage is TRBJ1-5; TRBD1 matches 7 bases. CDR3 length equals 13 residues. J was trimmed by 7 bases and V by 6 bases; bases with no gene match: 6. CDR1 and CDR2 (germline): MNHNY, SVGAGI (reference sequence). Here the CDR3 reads CASSSDRVQPQHF. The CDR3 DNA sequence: TGTGCCAGCAGCTCCGACAGGGTGCAGCCCCAGCATTTT.

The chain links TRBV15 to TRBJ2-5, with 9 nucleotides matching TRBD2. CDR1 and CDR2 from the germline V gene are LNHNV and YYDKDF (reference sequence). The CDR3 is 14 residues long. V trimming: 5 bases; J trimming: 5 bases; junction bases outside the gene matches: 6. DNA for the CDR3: TGTGCCACCAGCGGCGGGGGGGCCCGCGAGACCCAGTACTTC. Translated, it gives CATSGGGARETQYF.

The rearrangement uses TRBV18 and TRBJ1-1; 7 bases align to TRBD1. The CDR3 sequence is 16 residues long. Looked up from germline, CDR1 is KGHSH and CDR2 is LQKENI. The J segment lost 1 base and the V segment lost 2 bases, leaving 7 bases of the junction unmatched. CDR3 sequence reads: CASSPTSGQTNTEAFF. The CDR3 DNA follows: TGTGCCAGCTCACCAACCTCGGGACAGACGAACACTGAAGCTTTCTTT.

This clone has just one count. The CDR3 protein is CATGQNYEQYF. Written as DNA, the CDR3 is TGTGCCACTGGACAGAACTACGAGCAGTACTTC. The rearrangement uses TRBV19 and TRBJ2-7; D perhaps matches TRBD1 (6 bases). CDR1 is LNHDA, CDR2 SQIVND, per germline (reference sequence). V lost 10 bases and J lost 3, with 10 bases in between. The CDR3 is 11 amino acids. Full variable domain (rest looked up from reference TRBV19 and TRBJ2-7): DGGITQSPKYLFRKEGQNVTLSCEQNLNHDAMYWYRQDPGQGLRLIYYSQIVNDFQKGDIAEGYSVSREKKESFPLTVTSAQKNPTAFYLCATGQNYEQYFGPGTRLTVT.

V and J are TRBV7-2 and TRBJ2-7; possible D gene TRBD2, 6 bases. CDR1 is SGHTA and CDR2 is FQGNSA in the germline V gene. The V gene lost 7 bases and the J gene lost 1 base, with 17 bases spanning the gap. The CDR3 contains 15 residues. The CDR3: CASTAAGLLSYEQYF. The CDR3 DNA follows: TGTGCCAGCACCGCCGCGGGGCTGCTGTCCTACGAGCAGTACTTC.

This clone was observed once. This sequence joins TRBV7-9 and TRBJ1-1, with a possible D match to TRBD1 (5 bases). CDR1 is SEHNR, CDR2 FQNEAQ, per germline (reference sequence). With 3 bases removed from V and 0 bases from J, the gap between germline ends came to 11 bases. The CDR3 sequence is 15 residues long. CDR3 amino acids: CASSLGRALNTEAFF. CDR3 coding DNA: TGTGCCAGCAGCTTGGGCAGGGCCCTGAACACTGAAGCTTTCTTT.

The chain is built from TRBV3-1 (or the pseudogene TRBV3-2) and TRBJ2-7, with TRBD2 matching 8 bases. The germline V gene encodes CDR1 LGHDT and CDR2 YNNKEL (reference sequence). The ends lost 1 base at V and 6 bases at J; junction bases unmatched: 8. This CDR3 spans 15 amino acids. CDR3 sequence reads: CASSQGAGDAGEQYF. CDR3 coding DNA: TGTGCCAGCAGCCAAGGAGCGGGGGACGCGGGCGAGCAGTACTTC.

The CDR3 loop is CASRGQDGGETQYF. The CDR3 nucleotides are TGTGCCAGCAGGGGACAGGACGGAGGGGAGACCCAGTACTTC. V is TRBV7-6 and J is TRBJ2-5, with 8 bases lining up with TRBD1. The V gene end was trimmed by 6 bases and the J gene end by 5 bases; junction bases not matched to a gene: 8. This CDR3 spans 14 amino acids. The germline V gene encodes CDR1 SGHVS and CDR2 FNYEAQ.